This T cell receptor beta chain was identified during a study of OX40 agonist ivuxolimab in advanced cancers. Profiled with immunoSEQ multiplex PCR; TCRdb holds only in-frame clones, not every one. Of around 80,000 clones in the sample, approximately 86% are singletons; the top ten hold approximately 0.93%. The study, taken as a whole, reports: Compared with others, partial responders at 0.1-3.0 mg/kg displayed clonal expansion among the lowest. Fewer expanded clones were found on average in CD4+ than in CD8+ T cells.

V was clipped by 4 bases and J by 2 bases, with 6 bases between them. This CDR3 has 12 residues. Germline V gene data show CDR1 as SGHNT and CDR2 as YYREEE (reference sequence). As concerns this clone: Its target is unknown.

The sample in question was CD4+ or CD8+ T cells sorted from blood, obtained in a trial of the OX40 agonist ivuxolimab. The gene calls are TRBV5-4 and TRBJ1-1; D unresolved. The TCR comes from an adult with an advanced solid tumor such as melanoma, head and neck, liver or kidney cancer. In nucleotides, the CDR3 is TGTGCCAGCAGCATAATCAACACTGAAGCTTTCTTT. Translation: CASSIINTEAFF.